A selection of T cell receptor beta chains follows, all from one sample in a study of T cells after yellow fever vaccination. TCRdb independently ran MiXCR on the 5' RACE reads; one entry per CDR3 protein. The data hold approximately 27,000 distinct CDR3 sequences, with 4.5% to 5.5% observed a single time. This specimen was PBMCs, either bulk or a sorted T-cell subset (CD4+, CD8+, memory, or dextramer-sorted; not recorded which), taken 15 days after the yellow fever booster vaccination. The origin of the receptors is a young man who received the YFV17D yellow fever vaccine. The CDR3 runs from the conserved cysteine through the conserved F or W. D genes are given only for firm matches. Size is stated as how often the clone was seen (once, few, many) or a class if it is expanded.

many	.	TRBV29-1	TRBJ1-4	TGCAGCGCCCTGGGGAGCATCCTAGGTGAAAAACTGTTTTTT	CSALGSILGEKLFF
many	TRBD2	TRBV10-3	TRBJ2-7	TGTGCCATCAGTGACACTAGCGGGAGGGGCGAGCAGTACTTC	CAISDTSGRGEQYF
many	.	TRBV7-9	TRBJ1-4	TGTGCCAGCAGCTTACGGGACACTGAAAAACTGTTTTTT	CASSLRDTEKLFF
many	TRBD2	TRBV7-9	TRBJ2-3	TGTGCCAGCAGTTTGGCGGGAGCAGATACGCAGTATTTT	CASSLAGADTQYF
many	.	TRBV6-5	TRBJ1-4	TGTGCCAGCAGTTACTCGGACAGATGGAATGAAAAACTGTTTTTT	CASSYSDRWNEKLFF
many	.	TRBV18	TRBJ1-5	TGTGCCAGCTCACCAGGGGGAGGTCAGCCCCAGCATTTT	CASSPGGGQPQHF
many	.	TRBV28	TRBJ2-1	TGTGCCAGCAGTTTACGGGTAATGGAGCAGTTCTTC	CASSLRVMEQFF
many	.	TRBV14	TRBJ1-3	TGTGCCAGCAGTTCCACGGGATCTTACTCTGGAAACACCATATATTTT	CASSSTGSYSGNTIYF
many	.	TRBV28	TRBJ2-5	TGTGCCAGCAGTCCCTCCGGGGGTGAGACCCAGTACTTC	CASSPSGGETQYF
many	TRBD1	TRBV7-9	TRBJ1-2	TGTGCCAGCAGCAGGGACAGGGAGAACTATGGCTACACCTTC	CASSRDRENYGYTF
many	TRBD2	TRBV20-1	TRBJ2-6	TGCAGTGCTAGAGAAGGGCCGGGAGGTGGGGCCAACGTCCTGACTTTC	CSAREGPGGGANVLTF